This entry lists 5 T cell receptor beta chains sequenced from one sample in a study of identical twins. TCRdb re-called the 5' RACE reads through MiXCR, storing one row per CDR3 protein. Of around 550,000 distinct CDR3 sequences listed, 13% to 15% are singletons. These sequences were also reported in another study, on yellow fever vaccine responses in identical twins.

Sample: CD4+ T cells sorted from blood. The receptors derive from a woman between 18 and 30 years old in good health.

This clonotype was detected only once. V usage is TRBV7-2 and J usage is TRBJ2-2, with D tentatively TRBD1 or TRBD2 (5 bases each). The germline V gene has CDR1 SGHTA and CDR2 FQGNSA. The CDR3 length is 14 residues. V gave up 5 bases and J gave up 6 bases, with 13 bases separating them. The CDR3 DNA reads TGTGCCAGCAGCGGCGACGGGACCCCCGGGGAGCTGTTTTTT. Its translation is CASSGDGTPGELFF. Supplemented by reference TRBV7-2 and TRBJ2-2, the full variable domain reads GAGVSQSPSNKVTEKGKDVELRCDPISGHTALYWYRQSLGQGLEFLIYFQGNSAPDKSGLPSDRFSAERTGGSVSTLTIQRTQQEDSAVYLCASSGDGTPGELFFGEGSRLTVL.

CDR3 residues: CASREGTVSGANVLTF. The DNA of the CDR3 is TGTGCCAGCAGGGAGGGCACAGTCTCTGGGGCCAACGTCCTGACTTTC. The gene calls are TRBV28 and TRBJ2-6; possible D gene TRBD2, 6 bases. The CDR3 loop spans 16 amino acids. The germline V gene encodes CDR1 MDHEN and CDR2 SYDVKM. Trimming shortened V by 6 bases and J by 0 bases, and 12 bases separated the two germline ends.

This clonotype was observed many times. V and J are TRBV5-1 and TRBJ1-1; TRBD1 is a possible D gene (5 bases). The CDR3 has 14 residues. V shed 2 bases and J shed 4 bases, with 12 bases lying between them. CDR1 and CDR2 (germline): SGHRS, YFSETQ. The CDR3 protein is CASSFGGLGTEAFF. As DNA, the CDR3 is TGCGCCAGCAGCTTTGGGGGATTGGGCACTGAAGCTTTCTTT.

The chain joins TRBV12-5 to TRBJ2-1; 7 bases are a match to TRBD2. The CDR3 is 17 residues long. The V gene end was trimmed by 5 bases and the J gene end by 3 bases; junction bases not matched to a gene: 13. Germline V gives CDR1 LGHNT, CDR2 FRNRAP. The CDR3 loop is CASGGEVAGIIYNEQFF. The CDR3 nucleotides read TGTGCTAGTGGTGGGGAGGTAGCGGGCATCATCTACAATGAGCAGTTCTTC.

This clonotype was observed a few times. V is TRBV2 and J is TRBJ1-2; D is unresolved. This CDR3 has 12 residues. Germline-derived CDR1 and CDR2 are SNHLY and FYNNEI. With 6 bases removed from V and 4 bases from J, the gap between germline ends came to 9 bases. CDR3 residues: CASSPDVYGYTF. The DNA of the CDR3 is TGTGCCAGCAGCCCCGATGTCTATGGCTACACCTTC.